This is a list of T cell receptor beta chains from one sample in a study of T cell responses to AZD1222 COVID-19 vaccine. Here immunoSEQ multiplex PCR was the method, and the copy in TCRdb shows in-frame clones only, minus some. The sample lists some 150,000 clones; around 88% were seen once. The material sequenced was peripheral blood, taken on day 0 of MenACWY control vaccination. Receptor source: an adult in good health. The CDR3 runs from the conserved cysteine through the conserved F or W. The D gene is left open where the match is weak. Clone size, where shown, is once, few, many, or a class for clones that have expanded.

cdr3_aa | cdr3_nt | clone_size | d_call | j_call | v_call | cdr3_length
CASSFDVTYEQYF | TGTGCCAGCAGTTTCGACGTAACCTACGAGCAGTACTTC | NA | NA | TRBJ2-7 | TRBV12-3/TRBV12-4 | 13
CASSYRSTGGAYEQYF | TGTGCCAGCAGTTACAGGTCGACGGGGGGAGCCTACGAGCAGTACTTC | few | TRBD2 | TRBJ2-7 | TRBV6-5 | 16
CASSLGPSRPYNEQFF | TGTGCCAGCAGCTTAGGACCCTCCCGCCCCTACAATGAGCAGTTCTTC | NA | NA | TRBJ2-1 | TRBV5-8 | 16
CASSQTGGLFNEQFF | TGTGCCAGCAGCCAAACAGGAGGCTTGTTCAATGAGCAGTTCTTC | NA | NA | TRBJ2-1 | TRBV7-8 | 15
CASSADTGGSNSPLHF | TGTGCCAGCAGCGCCGATACAGGGGGAAGTAATTCACCCCTCCACTTT | once | TRBD1 | TRBJ1-6 | TRBV5-6 | 16
CASSLTGPNERQFF | TGTGCCAGCAGCTTAACAGGTCCAAACGAAAGGCAGTTCTTC | NA | NA | TRBJ2-1 | TRBV11-2 | 14
CASSSPGGQAGVGVDTQYF | TGTGCCAGCAGTTCTCCTGGGGGGCAGGCGGGAGTAGGAGTAGATACGCAGTATTTT | few | NA | TRBJ2-3 | TRBV28 | 19
CASSLARGPPFETQYF | TGTGCCAGCAGCTTGGCCAGGGGACCCCCGTTCGAGACCCAGTACTTC | NA | NA | TRBJ2-5 | TRBV5-5 | 16
CAISETGTGNIQYF | TGTGCCATCAGTGAGACTGGGACAGGGAACATTCAGTACTTC | NA | TRBD1 | TRBJ2-4 | TRBV10-3 | 14
CASSLGAVTDTQYF | TGTGCCAGCAGCCTCGGGGCCGTCACAGATACGCAGTATTTT | NA | NA | TRBJ2-3 | TRBV7-3 | 14
CASSLRSWQGDEQFF | TGTGCCAGCAGCTTAAGGTCGTGGCAGGGCGATGAGCAGTTCTTC | NA | NA | TRBJ2-1 | TRBV11-2 | 15
CASSSPRTSGRYEQYF | TGTGCCAGCAGCTCCCCTCGGACTAGCGGGAGGTACGAGCAGTACTTC | many | TRBD2 | TRBJ2-7 | TRBV7-2 | 16
CASSPERVAFF | TGTGCCAGCTCACCGGAGCGGGTTGCTTTCTTT | NA | NA | TRBJ1-1 | TRBV18 | 11
CASGAMGEDYGYTF | TGTGCCAGCGGCGCCATGGGAGAAGACTATGGCTACACCTTC | NA | NA | TRBJ1-2 | TRBV7-9 | 14
CASSLLAGQGETQYF | TGTGCCAGCAGCTTGCTCGCAGGGCAGGGAGAGACCCAGTACTTC | NA | NA | TRBJ2-5 | TRBV5-6 | 15
CASSSTGLGEKLFF | TGTGCCAGCAGTTCGACAGGGTTGGGTGAAAAACTGTTTTTT | NA | TRBD1 | TRBJ1-4 | TRBV28 | 14
CASSVTGDSTDTQYF | TGTGCCAGCAGCGTAACAGGGGATAGCACAGATACGCAGTATTTT | NA | TRBD1 | TRBJ2-3 | TRBV9 | 15